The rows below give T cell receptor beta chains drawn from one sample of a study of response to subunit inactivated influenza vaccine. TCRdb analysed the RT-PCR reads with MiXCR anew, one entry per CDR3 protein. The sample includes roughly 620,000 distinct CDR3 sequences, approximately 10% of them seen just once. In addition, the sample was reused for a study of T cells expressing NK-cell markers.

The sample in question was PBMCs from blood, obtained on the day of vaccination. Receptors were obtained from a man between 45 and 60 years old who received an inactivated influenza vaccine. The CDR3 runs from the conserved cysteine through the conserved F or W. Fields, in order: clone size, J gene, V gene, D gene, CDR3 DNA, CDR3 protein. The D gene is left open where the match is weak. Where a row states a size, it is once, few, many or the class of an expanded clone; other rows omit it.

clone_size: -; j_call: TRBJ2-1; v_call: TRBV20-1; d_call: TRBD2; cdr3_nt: TGCAGTGTTGACGGGAGGTCCTACAATGAGCAGTTCTTC; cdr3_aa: CSVDGRSYNEQFF
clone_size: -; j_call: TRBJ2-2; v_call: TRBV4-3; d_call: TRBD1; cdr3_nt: TGCGCCAGCAGCCAAGAGTCGGGACAGCGAGCCGGGGAGCTGTTTTTT; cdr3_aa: CASSQESGQRAGELFF
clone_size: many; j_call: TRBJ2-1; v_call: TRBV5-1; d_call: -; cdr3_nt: TGCGCCAGCAGCCCCCGTCTAGCAGCTTACAATGAGCAGTTCTTC; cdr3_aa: CASSPRLAAYNEQFF
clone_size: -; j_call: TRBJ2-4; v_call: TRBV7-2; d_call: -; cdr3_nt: TGTGCCAGCAGTCATGGACAAAGGGACATTCAGTACTTC; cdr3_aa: CASSHGQRDIQYF
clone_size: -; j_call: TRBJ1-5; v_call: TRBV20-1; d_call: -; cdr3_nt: TGCAGTGCTAAATCTACGGGCAATCAGCCCCAGCATTTT; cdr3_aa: CSAKSTGNQPQHF
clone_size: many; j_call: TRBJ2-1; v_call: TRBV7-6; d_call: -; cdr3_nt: TGTGCCAGCAGCTTAGGGTTAGGGCCAAATGAGCAGTTCTTC; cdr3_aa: CASSLGLGPNEQFF
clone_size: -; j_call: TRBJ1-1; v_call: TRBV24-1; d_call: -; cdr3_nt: TGTGCCACCAGTGACCCGGGGAAGACTGAAGCTTTCTTT; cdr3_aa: CATSDPGKTEAFF
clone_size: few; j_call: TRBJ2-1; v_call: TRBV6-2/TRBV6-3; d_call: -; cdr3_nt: TGTGCCAGCAGTTACCCTCCCGGAAATGAGCAGTTCTTC; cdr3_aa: CASSYPPGNEQFF
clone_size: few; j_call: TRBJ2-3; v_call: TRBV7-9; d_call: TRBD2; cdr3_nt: TGTGCCAGCAGCTCCCCGGGACTAGGTACAGATACGCAGTATTTT; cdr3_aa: CASSSPGLGTDTQYF
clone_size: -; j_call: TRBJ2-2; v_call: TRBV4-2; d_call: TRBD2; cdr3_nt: TGTGCCAGCAGCCAGGCTAGCGGGAGGGCCTCCGCCGGGGAGCTGTTTTTT; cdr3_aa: CASSQASGRASAGELFF
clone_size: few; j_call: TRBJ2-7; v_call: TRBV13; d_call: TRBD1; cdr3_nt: TGTGCCAGCACCCTAGGGGACAGGGGAAACGAGCAGTACTTC; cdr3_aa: CASTLGDRGNEQYF
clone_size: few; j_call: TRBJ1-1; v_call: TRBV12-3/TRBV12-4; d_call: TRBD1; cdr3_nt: TGTGCCAGCAGTACAGACAGGGGGACTGAAGCTTTCTTT; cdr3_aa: CASSTDRGTEAFF
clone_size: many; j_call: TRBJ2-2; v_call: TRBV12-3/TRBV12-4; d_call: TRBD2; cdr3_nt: TGTGCCAGCAAGATGACTAGCGGGGCTGCCACCGGGGAGCTGTTTTTT; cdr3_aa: CASKMTSGAATGELFF
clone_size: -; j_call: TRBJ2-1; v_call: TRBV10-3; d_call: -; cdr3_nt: TGTGCCATCACCAATGGATGGGTTGGTGAGCAGTTCTTC; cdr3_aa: CAITNGWVGEQFF
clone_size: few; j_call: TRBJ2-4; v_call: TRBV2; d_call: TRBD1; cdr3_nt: TGTGCCAGCAGTGATACCAGGGGGCCGGGCATTCAGTACTTC; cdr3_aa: CASSDTRGPGIQYF
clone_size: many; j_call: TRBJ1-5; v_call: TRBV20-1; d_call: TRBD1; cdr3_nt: TGCAGTGCTCGGGTTCCAGGGGGTTCTTATAGCAATCAGCCCCAGCATTTT; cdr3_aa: CSARVPGGSYSNQPQHF
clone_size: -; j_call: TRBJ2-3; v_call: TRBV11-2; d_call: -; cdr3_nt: TGTGCCAGCAGCTTAGGCCCCTCCGAAGGCTTATACACAGATACGCAGTATTTT; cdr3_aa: CASSLGPSEGLYTDTQYF
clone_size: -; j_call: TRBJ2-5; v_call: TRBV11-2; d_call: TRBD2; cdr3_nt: TGTGCCAGCAGTTACACAGCGGGGGGGCAGGAGACCCAGTACTTC; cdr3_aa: CASSYTAGGQETQYF
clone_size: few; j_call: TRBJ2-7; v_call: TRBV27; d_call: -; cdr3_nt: TGTGCCAGCAGTTTATCAGGCGGGACTTTCACCTACGAGCAGTACTTC; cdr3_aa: CASSLSGGTFTYEQYF
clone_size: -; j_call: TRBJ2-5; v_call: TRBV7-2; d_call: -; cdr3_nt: TGTGCCAGCAGCAGAACAGGGTCGGTAGGGCAAGAGACCCAGTACTTC; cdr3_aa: CASSRTGSVGQETQYF
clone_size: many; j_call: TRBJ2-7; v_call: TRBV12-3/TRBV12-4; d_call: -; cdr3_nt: TGTGCCAGCAGCCCGACTACCGCCTACGAGCAGTACTTC; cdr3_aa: CASSPTTAYEQYF
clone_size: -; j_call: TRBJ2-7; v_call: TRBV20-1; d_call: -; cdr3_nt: TGCAGTGCTAGTGTGGACTACGAGCAGTACTTC; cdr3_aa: CSASVDYEQYF
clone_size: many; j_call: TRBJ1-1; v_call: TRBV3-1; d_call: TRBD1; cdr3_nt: TGTGCCAGCAGCCAAGACGCCCCTTACCGGACAGGACCGAACACTGAAGCTTTCTTT; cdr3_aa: CASSQDAPYRTGPNTEAFF
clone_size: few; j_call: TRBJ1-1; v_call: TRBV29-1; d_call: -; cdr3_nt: TGCAGCGTTGTGAAGAACAGGGACACTGAAGCTTTCTTT; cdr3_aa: CSVVKNRDTEAFF
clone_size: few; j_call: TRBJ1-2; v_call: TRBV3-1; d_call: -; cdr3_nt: TGTGCCAGCAGCCATGACAGCTCGGGTCGCGGCTACACCTTC; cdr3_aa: CASSHDSSGRGYTF
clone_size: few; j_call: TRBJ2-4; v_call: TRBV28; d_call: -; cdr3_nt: TGTGCCAGCAGTGGGCAGGGGATAAACATTCAGTACTTC; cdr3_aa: CASSGQGINIQYF
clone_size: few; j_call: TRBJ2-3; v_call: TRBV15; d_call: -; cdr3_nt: TGTGCCACCAGCGATACAAGCACAGATACGCAGTATTTT; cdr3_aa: CATSDTSTDTQYF
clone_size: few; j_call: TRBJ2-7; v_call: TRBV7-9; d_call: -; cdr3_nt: TGTGCCAGCAGCTTAGACCTCCGGGAGCAGTACTTC; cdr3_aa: CASSLDLREQYF
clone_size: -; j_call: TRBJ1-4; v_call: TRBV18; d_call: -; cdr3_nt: TGTGCCAGCTCACCCCCGGCGACGCGTGAAAAACTGTTTTTT; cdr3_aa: CASSPPATREKLFF
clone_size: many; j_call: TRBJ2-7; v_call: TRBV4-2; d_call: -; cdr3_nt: TGTGCCAGCAGCCAAGAACGCGAGCAGTACTTC; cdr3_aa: CASSQEREQYF
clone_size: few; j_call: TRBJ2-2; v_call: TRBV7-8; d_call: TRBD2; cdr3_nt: TGTGCCAGCAGCCCCCGACTAGCGGGGACCCTCACCGGGGAGCTGTTTTTT; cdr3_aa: CASSPRLAGTLTGELFF
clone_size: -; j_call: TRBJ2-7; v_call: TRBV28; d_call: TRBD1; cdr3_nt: TGTGCCAGCAGTTCTGCCGGGACAGGGACTGACGACCAGTACTTC; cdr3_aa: CASSSAGTGTDDQYF
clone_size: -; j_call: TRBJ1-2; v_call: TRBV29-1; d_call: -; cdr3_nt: TGCAGCGTTGATACACCGGCTAACTATGGCTACACCTTC; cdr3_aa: CSVDTPANYGYTF
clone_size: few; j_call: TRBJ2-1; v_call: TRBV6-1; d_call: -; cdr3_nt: TGTGCCAGCAGTCCAACTACGCAGTCCTACAATGAGCAGTTCTTC; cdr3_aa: CASSPTTQSYNEQFF
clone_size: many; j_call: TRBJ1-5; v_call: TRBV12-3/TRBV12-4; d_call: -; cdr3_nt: TGTGCCAGCACCTTAGGGGAGCTCGGCAATCAGCCCCAGCATTTT; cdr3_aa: CASTLGELGNQPQHF
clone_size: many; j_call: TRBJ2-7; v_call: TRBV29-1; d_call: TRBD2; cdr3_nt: TGCAGCGTTGAAGGGCTTGGAGCGGGAGACATCTACGAGCAGTACTTC; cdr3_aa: CSVEGLGAGDIYEQYF
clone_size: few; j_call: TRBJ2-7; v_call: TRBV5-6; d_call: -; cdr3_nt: TGTGCCAGCAGCTGGACAACGTCCTCCTACGAGCAGTACTTC; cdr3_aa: CASSWTTSSYEQYF
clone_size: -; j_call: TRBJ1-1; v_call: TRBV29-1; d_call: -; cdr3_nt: TGCAGCGTTTCGACAGGAGTAAGCACTGAAGCTTTCTTT; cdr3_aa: CSVSTGVSTEAFF
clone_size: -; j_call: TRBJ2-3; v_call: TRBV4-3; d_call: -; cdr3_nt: TGCGCCAGCAGCCAGTCCCTAAGGGCGGGGTTCACAGATACGCAGTATTTT; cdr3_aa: CASSQSLRAGFTDTQYF
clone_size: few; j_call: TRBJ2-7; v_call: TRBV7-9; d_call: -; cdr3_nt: TGTGCCAGCAGCTTAAAACAGGGATTCTACGAGCAGTACTTC; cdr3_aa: CASSLKQGFYEQYF
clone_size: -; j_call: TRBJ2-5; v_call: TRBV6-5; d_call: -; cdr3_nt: TGTGCCAGCAGTTACGGGGGGCTGGAGACCCAGTACTTC; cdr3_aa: CASSYGGLETQYF
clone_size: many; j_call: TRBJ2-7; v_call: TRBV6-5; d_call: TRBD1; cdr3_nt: TGTGCCAGCAGTTACTCGATTCGACAGGGTGACTACGAGCAGTACTTC; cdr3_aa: CASSYSIRQGDYEQYF
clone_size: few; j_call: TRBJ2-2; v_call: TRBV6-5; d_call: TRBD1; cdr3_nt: TGTGCCAGCAGTTACTCCGGGACAGGGGACACCGGGGAGCTGTTTTTT; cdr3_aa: CASSYSGTGDTGELFF
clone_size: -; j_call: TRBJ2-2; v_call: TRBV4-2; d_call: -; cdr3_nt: TGTGCCAGCAGCCAGGGGGTTGGATCGAACACCGGGGAGCTGTTTTTT; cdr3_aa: CASSQGVGSNTGELFF
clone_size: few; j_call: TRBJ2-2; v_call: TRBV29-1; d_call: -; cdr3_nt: TGCAGCGTGAAGAGTGGACAGACGAACACCGGGGAGCTGTTTTTT; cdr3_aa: CSVKSGQTNTGELFF
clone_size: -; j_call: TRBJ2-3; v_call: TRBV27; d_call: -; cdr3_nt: TGTGCCAGCAGTTTTGAAGGGTGGGCCGCAGATACGCAGTATTTT; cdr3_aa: CASSFEGWAADTQYF
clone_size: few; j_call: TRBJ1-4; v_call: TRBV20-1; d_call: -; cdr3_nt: TGCAGTGCTAGAGACCTGCGGCAGGTTAATGAAAAACTGTTTTTT; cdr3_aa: CSARDLRQVNEKLFF
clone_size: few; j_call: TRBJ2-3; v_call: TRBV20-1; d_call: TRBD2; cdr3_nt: TGCAGTGCTGCAGGGACTAGCGGGAGATCTGCACGAGATACGCAGTATTTT; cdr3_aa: CSAAGTSGRSARDTQYF
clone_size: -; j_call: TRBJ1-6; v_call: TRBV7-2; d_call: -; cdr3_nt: TGTGCCAGCAGCTTAGGATCAGGCAGCTATAATTCACCCCTCCACTTT; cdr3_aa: CASSLGSGSYNSPLHF
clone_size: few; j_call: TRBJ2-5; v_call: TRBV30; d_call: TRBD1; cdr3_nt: TGTGCCTGGCACGGACAGGCCGAAGAGACCCAGTACTTC; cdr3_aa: CAWHGQAEETQYF
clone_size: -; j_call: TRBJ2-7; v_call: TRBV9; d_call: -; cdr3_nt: TGTGCCAGCAGCGGAGGAGGGATGTCCTACGAGCAGTACTTC; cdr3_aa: CASSGGGMSYEQYF
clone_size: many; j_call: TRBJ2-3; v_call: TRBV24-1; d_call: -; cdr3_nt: TGTGCCACCAGTGATTCCAGGGCCACAACAGATACGCAGTATTTT; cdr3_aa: CATSDSRATTDTQYF
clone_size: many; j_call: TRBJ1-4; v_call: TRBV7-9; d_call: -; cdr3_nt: TGTGCCAGCAGCGAACCTTTAAGGACTAATGAAAAACTGTTTTTT; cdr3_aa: CASSEPLRTNEKLFF
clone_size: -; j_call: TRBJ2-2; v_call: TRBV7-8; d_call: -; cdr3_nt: TGTGCCAGCAGAGACAGCGTCGGCACCGGGGAGCTGTTTTTT; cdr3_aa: CASRDSVGTGELFF
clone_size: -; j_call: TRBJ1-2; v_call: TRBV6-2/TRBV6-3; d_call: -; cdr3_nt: TGTGCCAGCAGAGACAGTCCGGATGGCTACACCTTC; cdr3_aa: CASRDSPDGYTF
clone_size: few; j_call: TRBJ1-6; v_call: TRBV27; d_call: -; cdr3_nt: TGTGCCAGCAGTTTATCGGCGGCGGTGGCTAATTCACCCCTCCACTTT; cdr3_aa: CASSLSAAVANSPLHF